The present TCR beta chain was sequenced within a study of shared clonotypes between healthy human individuals. Study results and caveats: Generally, naive subsets came out with larger estimated richness than memory subsets. All-four-donor shared clonotypes had higher generation probabilities than non-shared clonotypes did. Despite large depth, rarefaction showed incomplete sorted-subset sequencing.

It was at deep level that the assay was run. Profiled with immunoSEQ multiplex PCR; TCRdb holds only in-frame clones, not every one. The sample comprises 2.3 million or so clones, about 92% of which are singletons, and 0.3% to 0.4% rests with the top ten. About this clone: Its specificity is unknown.

Germline-derived CDR1 and CDR2 are SNHLY and FYNNEI. Trimming removed 6 bases from V and 3 bases from J, with 9 bases in between. This CDR3 is 12 amino acids long. V gene TRBV2 combines with J gene TRBJ2-7; D is possibly TRBD1 (5 bases). This sequence was found in a man younger than 35 in good health. Some clones in this sample may be carry-over from other donors' samples. Sequenced input: naive CD4+ T cells from PBMCs. Subset indicated: CD45RA+ positively selected. The DNA for the CDR3 is TGTGCCAGCAGCTTTGACAGCTACGAGCAGTACTTC. Its protein product is CASSFDSYEQYF.